The 23 T cell receptor beta chains given below trace back to one sample, sequenced in a study of CD8 T cells in ankylosing spondylitis (dated by TCRdb to about 2017). Libraries were constructed by 5' RACE. The listed sequencing device is Illumina HiSeq 2500. Using fastp at Q25 and MiXCR, TCRdb reprocessed the public reads and kept productive beta chains. Identical CDR3 proteins give one entry, which carries the most common genes and DNA. This sample lists some 220,000 distinct CDR3 sequences; roughly 8.2% were detected once. Of the sample, roughly 4.9% is held by the ten largest clones. Sequenced input: blood, either unsorted or a sorted T cell fraction (not recorded which). The receptors were gathered from a female donor with ankylosing spondylitis or in good health (not recorded which).

At least ten counts were recorded for this clonotype. The rearrangement uses TRBV20-1 and TRBJ2-1; TRBD1 might be the D (5 bases). Trimming took off 2 bases at V and 4 bases at J, with 12 bases between the two ends. Germline V gives CDR1 DFQATT, CDR2 SNEGSKA (reference sequence). The CDR3 has 14 amino acids. For the CDR3, the DNA is TGCAGTGCTAGAACCCGGGCAGGGTACAATGAGCAGTTCTTC. Translated, it gives CSARTRAGYNEQFF.

This clonotype showed up many times. The chain uses TRBV12-3 or TRBV12-4 and TRBJ1-4, with D possibly matching TRBD1 (5 bases). CDR3 length: 14 residues. Trimming took off 4 bases at V and 7 bases at J, with 13 bases between the two ends. The CDR3 DNA is TGTGCCAGCAGTTCCGTAGACAGTTTTGAAAAACTGTTTTTT. Translation gives CASSSVDSFEKLFF.

The chain is built from TRBV20-1 and TRBJ2-3, with 7 nucleotides matching TRBD2. Trimming removed 6 bases from V and 4 bases from J; junction bases left unmatched: 16. The CDR3 runs 16 residues. Germline V gene data show CDR1 as DFQATT and CDR2 as SNEGSKA (reference sequence). The CDR3 reads CSARPTLAGEADTQYF. DNA for the CDR3: TGCAGTGCCCGACCCACCCTGGCGGGAGAGGCAGATACGCAGTATTTT.

This clonotype was seen at least ten times. The gene calls are TRBV20-1 and TRBJ2-7, with D uncertain. The CDR3 contains 13 residues. CDR1 is DFQATT, CDR2 SNEGSKA, per germline (reference sequence). V lost 5 bases, J lost 2 bases, and 13 bases lay in between. The DNA of the CDR3 is TGCAGTGCTCCTCAGTACCTAGCCTACGAGCAGTACTTC. It encodes CSAPQYLAYEQYF.

This clonotype was detected ten times or more. The gene calls are TRBV5-4 and TRBJ2-3; D may correspond to TRBD1 or TRBD2 (5 bases each). The CDR3 covers 15 residues. The V end was cut by 2 bases, the J end by 4 bases, with 14 bases between. Germline assignment: CDR1 SGHNT and CDR2 YYREEE (reference sequence). CDR3 bases: TGTGCCAGCAGCTTCGTCGGAAGGGGAGCAGATACGCAGTATTTT. It codes for CASSFVGRGADTQYF. Complete variable domain (other parts from reference TRBV5-4 and TRBJ2-3): ETGVTQSPTHLIKTRGQQVTLRCSSQSGHNTVSWYQQALGQGPQFIFQYYREEENGRGNFPPRFSGLQFPNYSSELNVNALELDDSALYLCASSFVGRGADTQYFGPGTRLTVL.

This clonotype was counted at least ten times. The chain is built from TRBV20-1 and TRBJ2-1, with 7 bases identical to TRBD2. V lost 4 bases, J lost 2 bases, and 5 bases stayed unmatched. This CDR3 has 14 amino acids. The germline V gene has CDR1 DFQATT and CDR2 SNEGSKA (reference sequence). DNA of the CDR3: TGCAGTGCTACTGCCGGACTAGCCTACAATGAGCAGTTCTTC. This sequence encodes CSATAGLAYNEQFF.

About this clonotype itself: Given a much more abundant clone one base away, this may be a read error. The chain joins TRBV20-1 to TRBJ2-3; no clear D gene. The J call may be incorrect, as the DNA end agrees better with TRBJ1-5. CDR1 and CDR2 (germline): DFQATT, SNEGSKA (reference sequence). The CDR3 has 15 residues. CDR3: CSAREGSDPTDTQHF. In DNA form, the CDR3 reads TGCAGTGCTAGAGAGGGATCGGACCCCACAGATACGCAGCATTTT.

This clonotype was found a few times. J is TRBJ2-3 and V is TRBV11-2; 8 bases are shared with TRBD2. The junction had 2 bases not matched to a gene; V was cut back by 2 bases and J by 1 base. CDR3 length: 15 amino acids. Germline values: CDR1 SGHAT, CDR2 FQNNGV. CDR3 loop: CASSLKTSGTDTQYF. The CDR3 DNA sequence: TGTGCCAGCAGCTTAAAGACTAGCGGCACAGATACGCAGTATTTT.

This clonotype came up many times. V usage is TRBV20-1 and J usage is TRBJ1-6; no firm D call. The CDR3 runs to 13 residues. From germline, CDR1 is DFQATT and CDR2 SNEGSKA (reference sequence). V lost 3 bases and J 8 bases, leaving 11 bases between the germline ends. The CDR3 DNA sequence: TGCAGTGCTAGGACCCGGAAAGATTCACCCCTCCACTTT. Its protein is CSARTRKDSPLHF.

This chain joins TRBV27 and TRBJ1-2; TRBD1 matches 7 bases. Per the germline V gene, CDR1 is MNHEY and CDR2 is SMNVEV (reference sequence). The CDR3 totals 10 residues. V shed 10 bases, J shed 5 bases, and the junction held 1 base outside the gene matches. CDR3 protein: CANRGYGYTF. The CDR3 coding sequence is TGTGCCAACAGGGGATATGGCTACACCTTC.

This clonotype was observed at least ten times. This rearrangement joins TRBV27 to TRBJ2-7, with 7 bases fitting TRBD1. After removal of 3 bases from V and 3 bases from J, the junction contained 11 bases not matched to a gene. This CDR3 spans 16 amino acids. The germline V gene encodes CDR1 MNHEY and CDR2 SMNVEV (reference sequence). The CDR3 nucleotides read TGTGCCAGCAGTTTCTCCTTCACAGGGGTTTACTACGAGCAGTACTTC. This gives the protein CASSFSFTGVYYEQYF.

This clonotype was found many times. The gene calls are TRBV20-1 and TRBJ2-4; 12 bases are a match to TRBD2. Per germline, CDR1 DFQATT and CDR2 SNEGSKA (reference sequence). The junction had 9 bases not matched to a gene; V was cut back by 6 bases and J by 0 bases. The CDR3 is made up of 17 amino acids. CDR3 region: CSAPTSGSTLAKNIQYF. In DNA form, the CDR3 reads TGCAGTGCCCCGACTAGCGGGAGTACCCTAGCCAAAAACATTCAGTACTTC.

This clonotype showed up many times. The V call is TRBV5-1, the J call TRBJ1-4, with 8 bases matching TRBD1. The V gene's germline CDR1 is SGHRS and CDR2 YFSETQ. This CDR3 spans 16 amino acids. Trimming removed 0 bases from V and 8 bases from J; junction bases left unmatched: 9. The DNA for the CDR3 is TGCGCCAGCAGCTTGGGGACACAGGGGGGCGAGGAAAAACTGTTTTTT. It yields the protein CASSLGTQGGEEKLFF.

The V and J genes are TRBV7-2 and TRBJ2-5; TRBD1 might be the D (7 bases). Germline V gene sequence: CDR1 SGHTA, CDR2 FQGNSA. Trimming left V 5 bases short and J 4 bases short, with 14 bases between. This CDR3 has 14 amino acids. The CDR3 here is CASSPRGVVETQYF. The CDR3 region has the DNA TGTGCCAGCAGCCCCAGGGGGGTAGTAGAGACCCAGTACTTC. Combining the CDR3 with reference TRBV7-2 and TRBJ2-5 gives the whole variable domain GAGVSQSPSNKVTEKGKDVELRCDPISGHTALYWYRQSLGQGLEFLIYFQGNSAPDKSGLPSDRFSAERTGGSVSTLTIQRTQQEDSAVYLCASSPRGVVETQYFGPGTRLLVL.

This clonotype was detected ten times or more. The rearrangement links TRBV20-1 to TRBJ2-1; D gene ambiguous. CDR3 length: 14 amino acids. The V gene's germline CDR1 is DFQATT and CDR2 SNEGSKA (reference sequence). Trimming shortened V by 0 bases and J by 6 bases, and 12 bases separated the two germline ends. The CDR3, as DNA: TGCAGTGCTAGAGATGGATCGTGGGGCAATGAGCAGTTCTTC. The encoded protein is CSARDGSWGNEQFF.

This clonotype was detected many times. V gene TRBV7-8 combines with J gene TRBJ2-3; the match to TRBD2 covers 11 bases. Germline V gene sequence: CDR1 SGHVS, CDR2 FQNEAQ. The CDR3 contains 17 residues. The V segment lost 3 bases and the J segment 0 bases; nucleotides outside the gene matches: 5. The CDR3: CASSLTSGMVSTDTQYF. The CDR3 nucleotides read TGTGCCAGCAGCTTGACTAGCGGGATGGTTAGCACAGATACGCAGTATTTT.

The gene calls are TRBV5-1 and TRBJ2-4; 7 bases are a match to TRBD1. In germline, CDR1 is SGHRS, CDR2 YFSETQ. CDR3 length: 16 amino acids. V trimming: 4 bases; J trimming: 0 bases; junction bases outside the gene matches: 7. The CDR3 nucleotides are TGCGCCAGCAGCCCGGGACAGCAATTAGCCAAAAACATTCAGTACTTC. Its protein product is CASSPGQQLAKNIQYF.

This clonotype has a count of ten or more. V usage is TRBV7-6 and J usage is TRBJ2-7, with TRBD2 identical over 10 bases. With 3 bases clipped from V and 3 bases from J, the junction kept 2 bases outside the gene matches. Germline-derived CDR1 and CDR2 are SGHVS and FNYEAQ. The CDR3 covers 14 residues. The CDR3: CASSLGTSVYEQYF. CDR3 nucleotide sequence: TGTGCCAGCAGCTTGGGGACTAGCGTCTACGAGCAGTACTTC. Variable domain in full (rest from reference TRBV7-6 and TRBJ2-7): GAGVSQSPRYKVTKRGQDVALRCDPISGHVSLYWYRQALGQGPEFLTYFNYEAQQDKSGLPNDRFSAERPEGSISTLTIQRTEQRDSAMYRCASSLGTSVYEQYFGPGTRLTVT.

This clonotype has a count of ten or more. The V gene is TRBV20-1, the J gene TRBJ1-1, with D unclear. There are 11 residues in the CDR3. Trimming shortened V by 4 bases and J by 7 bases, and 10 bases separated the two germline ends. Per the germline V gene, CDR1 is DFQATT and CDR2 is SNEGSKA (reference sequence). The CDR3 region has the DNA TGCAGTGCTATCGGCAGTTTTGAAGCTTTCTTT. It specifies CSAIGSFEAFF.

This clonotype was detected a few times. The gene calls are TRBV6-2 or TRBV6-3 and TRBJ2-4; 7 bases align to TRBD2. The V gene's germline CDR1 is MNHEY and CDR2 SVGEGT. The V gene end was trimmed by 6 bases and the J gene end by 1 base; junction bases not matched to a gene: 6. CDR3 size: 15 residues. CDR3 protein: CASRREGGAKNIQYF. CDR3 nucleotides: TGTGCCAGCAGGAGAGAGGGAGGGGCCAAAAACATTCAGTACTTC.

This clonotype was recorded many times. This chain links TRBV20-1 with TRBJ2-3, with no clear D. This CDR3 has 14 amino acids. Deletions cut 2 bases from V and 1 base from J, with 10 bases between. The germline CDR1 and CDR2 sequences are DFQATT and SNEGSKA (reference sequence). DNA of the CDR3: TGCAGTGCTAGATCCCCCCAGGGCACAGATACGCAGTATTTT. Protein sequence: CSARSPQGTDTQYF.

About this clonotype: A clone one base away is much larger, so this may be a read error. V gene TRBV20-1 combines with J gene TRBJ2-3; 7 bases fit TRBD2. The CDR3 extends over 16 amino acids. The germline V gene has CDR1 DFQATT and CDR2 SNEGSKA (reference sequence). Unmatched junction bases numbered 16, after V lost 5 bases and J lost 5 bases. The chain's CDR3 is CSARGQTSRQQDTQYF. The CDR3 nucleotides are TGCAGTGCTCGAGGGCAGACTAGCAGACAACAAGATACGCAGTATTTT.

Many counts were recorded for this clonotype. The chain carries TRBV4-3 and TRBJ1-6; 9 nucleotides match TRBD1. The length of the CDR3 is 18 residues. Trimming removed 1 base from V and 10 bases from J; junction bases left unmatched: 14. Germline CDR1 LGHNA, CDR2 YSLEER. CDR3: CASSQGKGFGTGRSPLHF. The CDR3 bases are TGCGCCAGCAGCCAAGGGAAGGGCTTTGGGACAGGGCGGTCACCCCTCCACTTT.